These 16 T cell receptor beta chains share one sample of origin, sequenced in a study of identical twins. TCRdb fed the 5' RACE reads into MiXCR, producing one record per CDR3 protein. The data hold some 1,700,000 distinct CDR3 sequences, with less than 35% observed a single time. Source material: cord blood. These receptors were obtained from a newborn girl in good health.

The table lists this clonotype with a few counts. V and J are TRBV20-1 and TRBJ1-2; D is perhaps TRBD1 (5 bases). The V and J ends lost 5 bases and 7 bases respectively, with 20 bases between them. The length of the CDR3 is 14 residues. CDR1 is DFQATT, CDR2 SNEGSKA, per germline (reference sequence). CDR3 residues: CSAPDPSGRFGYTF. The CDR3 DNA sequence: TGCAGTGCTCCCGACCCCTCGGGACGGTTTGGCTACACCTTC.

The genes are TRBV25-1 and TRBJ2-3, with TRBD2 matching over 12 bases. This CDR3 has 17 amino acids. J lost 4 bases, V lost 0 bases, and 5 bases had no gene match. Looked up from germline, CDR1 is MGHDK and CDR2 is SYGVNS. The CDR3 nucleotides are TGTGCCAGCAGTGAATATGGACTAGCGGGAAGGGCAGATACGCAGTATTTT. Residues: CASSEYGLAGRADTQYF.

This clonotype came up a few times. This chain joins TRBV29-1 and TRBJ2-1, with D possibly matching TRBD2 (6 bases). Judging by the DNA end, TRBJ2-7 fits better; the J call may be wrong. Looked up from germline, CDR1 is SQVTM and CDR2 is ANQGSEA. The CDR3 consists of 17 residues. The CDR3 coding sequence is TGCAGCGTTGAAGAGGGCCTGGGAGGTCTGCACTACAATGAGCAGTACTTC. Its translation: CSVEEGLGGLHYNEQYF.

This chain uses TRBV4-1 with TRBJ2-3; no clear D gene. The length of the CDR3 is 14 residues. Germline V gene sequence: CDR1 MGHRA, CDR2 YSYEKL. The germline V and J ends were trimmed by 1 base and 5 bases, with 10 bases remaining between them. The chain's CDR3 is CASSQVPLLDTQYF. The CDR3 DNA is TGCGCCAGCAGCCAAGTCCCCCTCCTAGATACGCAGTATTTT.

The chain employs TRBV7-9 and TRBJ2-7; tentative D call: TRBD1 (6 bases). Looked up from germline, CDR1 is SEHNR and CDR2 is FQNEAQ (reference sequence). Trimming left V 4 bases short and J 0 bases short, with 13 bases between. The CDR3 totals 15 residues. Here the CDR3 reads CASSSDRISSYEQYF. CDR3 coding DNA: TGTGCCAGCAGCTCAGACAGGATCAGCTCCTACGAGCAGTACTTC.

V usage is TRBV10-3 and J usage is TRBJ1-1; 10 bases align to TRBD1. This CDR3 spans 12 amino acids. Germline assignment: CDR1 ENHRY and CDR2 SYGVKD. J gave up 4 bases and V 11 bases, and 4 bases lay outside the gene matches. The CDR3 region is CASGQGGTEAFF. The CDR3 nucleotides read TGTGCCTCAGGACAGGGGGGCACTGAAGCTTTCTTT.

This clonotype was counted at least ten times. The J gene is TRBJ2-3, the V gene TRBV29-1; D ambiguous. V shed 3 bases and J shed 2 bases, with 6 bases lying between them. This CDR3 has 12 amino acids. From germline, CDR1 is SQVTM and CDR2 ANQGSEA. The CDR3 DNA sequence: TGCAGCGTTGATCGCTACACAGATACGCAGTATTTT. It yields the protein CSVDRYTDTQYF.

The chain combines TRBV28 with TRBJ1-4; D ambiguous. The CDR3 runs 12 residues. In germline, CDR1 is MDHEN, CDR2 SYDVKM. The germline V and J ends were trimmed by 3 bases and 14 bases, with 13 bases remaining between them. The CDR3 nucleotides are TGTGCCAGCAGTTTTCTCCCGAGAGGGCTGTTTTTT. Amino acid sequence: CASSFLPRGLFF.

The chain couples TRBV4-2 to TRBJ2-5; 7 nucleotides line up with TRBD1. CDR3 length: 16 amino acids. J was trimmed by 5 bases and V by 0 bases; bases with no gene match: 9. The germline V gene has CDR1 LGHNA and CDR2 YNFKEQ. CDR3 DNA: TGTGCCAGCAGCCAAGACCCACGACAGGGTAGGGAGACCCAGTACTTC. Translated, it gives CASSQDPRQGRETQYF.

CDR3 bases: TGTGCCACACGGCAGGATGAAATCGAGCAGTACTTC. Its translation: CATRQDEIEQYF. The rearrangement joins TRBV11-2 to TRBJ2-4; D remains ambiguous. The J call may be wrong; the DNA end is better matched by TRBJ2-7. The CDR3 loop spans 12 amino acids. The germline gives CDR1 SGHAT, CDR2 FQNNGV.

The chain combines TRBV6-6 with TRBJ2-5; D gene uncertain. V lost 0 bases and J lost 7, with 15 bases in between. This CDR3 is built from 15 residues. CDR1 is MNHNY, CDR2 SVGAGI, per germline (reference sequence). The CDR3 spells CASSYSSEVIGTQYF. In DNA form, the CDR3 reads TGTGCCAGCAGTTACTCGAGTGAGGTTATCGGGACCCAGTACTTC.

This chain links TRBV5-1 with TRBJ2-3; 9 bases agree with TRBD2. J was trimmed by 3 bases and V by 0 bases; bases with no gene match: 8. The CDR3 consists of 17 residues. The germline V gene has CDR1 SGHRS and CDR2 YFSETQ. CDR3 amino acids: CASSLALASGKTDTQYF. CDR3 nucleotides: TGCGCCAGCAGCTTGGCCCTGGCTAGCGGGAAGACAGATACGCAGTATTTT.

This clonotype was seen repeatedly, ten times or more. The rearrangement links TRBV5-1 to TRBJ2-3, with a weak D call TRBD2 (6 bases). CDR3 length: 15 amino acids. Trimming took 1 base from V and 5 from J, leaving 14 bases between them. The germline V gene encodes CDR1 SGHRS and CDR2 YFSETQ. The CDR3 DNA follows: TGCGCCAGCAGCTTGACCGGCAGACTAGAAGATACGCAGTATTTT. It is translated as CASSLTGRLEDTQYF.

This clonotype occurred a few times. V and J are TRBV5-5 and TRBJ2-7, with a tentative D call TRBD2 (6 bases). Germline V gene sequence: CDR1 SGHKS, CDR2 YYEKEE (reference sequence). The CDR3 has 16 residues. The V end lost 0 bases, the J end lost 0 bases, and 13 bases lay between the germline ends. The CDR3 nucleotides are TGTGCCAGCAGCTTGGTGGCTAGCGAACTCTCCTACGAGCAGTACTTC. It translates to CASSLVASELSYEQYF.

This clonotype was recorded many times. V usage is TRBV10-3 and J usage is TRBJ1-1; TRBD1 is a possible D gene (6 bases). The germline V gene encodes CDR1 ENHRY and CDR2 SYGVKD. This CDR3 comprises 14 residues. V was shortened by 6 bases and J by 4 bases, with 15 bases between the two germline ends. The CDR3 spells CAIRGDTGTTEAFF. Here the CDR3 DNA reads TGTGCCATCAGGGGAGATACAGGGACCACTGAAGCTTTCTTT.

The sample holds a few counts of this clonotype. The chain has TRBV7-9 and TRBJ2-1; D is perhaps TRBD2 (5 bases). Trimming cost V 5 bases and J 7 bases, with 9 bases left between them. This CDR3 region has 12 residues. The germline gives CDR1 SEHNR, CDR2 FQNEAQ (reference sequence). The DNA for the CDR3 is TGTGCCAGCAGCCGGAAGCGGAATGAGCAGTTCTTC. Encoded protein: CASSRKRNEQFF. Drawing the rest from reference TRBV7-9 and TRBJ2-1, the complete variable domain is DTGVSQNPRHKITKRGQNVTFRCDPISEHNRLYWYRQTLGQGPEFLTYFQNEAQLEKSRLLSDRFSAERPKGSFSTLEIQRTEQGDSAMYLCASSRKRNEQFFGPGTRLTVL.